The clone carrying this T cell receptor (beta chain) was observed a few times. Its specificity is unknown. The data derive from a study of T-cell reconstitution after alpha-beta-depleted transplantation in children. Study findings and constraints: Expanded clones from the graft, numbering several hundred, reportedly supplied alpha-beta T cells about two months after transplant. Elevated TCRbeta diversity at day 60 was traced, in some patients, to surviving recipient T cells and thymic progenitors. A year had passed since transplant, and T-cell counts and diversity by then came mostly from newly produced T cells.

Unique molecular identifiers were incorporated when the TCRbeta library was constructed. MiXCR, run by TCRdb on the PCR reads, gives a single entry per CDR3 protein. The table shows about 98,000 distinct CDR3 sequences, with 20% to 30% occurring only once. The V end was cut by 0 bases, the J end by 5 bases, with 15 bases between. This CDR3 contains 15 residues. Germline CDR1 is SGDLS and CDR2 is YYNGEE. This sequence originates from a boy younger than 10 with acute lymphoblastic leukemia, due to receive a stem cell transplant. V gene TRBV9 combines with J gene TRBJ2-7, with D maybe TRBD1 (6 bases). Source: PBMCs, taken before TCRalphabeta/CD19-depleted stem cell transplant. This CDR3 reads CASSVDLGQGNEQYF. The CDR3 coding sequence is TGTGCCAGCAGCGTAGATTTGGGGCAGGGGAACGAGCAGTACTTC.